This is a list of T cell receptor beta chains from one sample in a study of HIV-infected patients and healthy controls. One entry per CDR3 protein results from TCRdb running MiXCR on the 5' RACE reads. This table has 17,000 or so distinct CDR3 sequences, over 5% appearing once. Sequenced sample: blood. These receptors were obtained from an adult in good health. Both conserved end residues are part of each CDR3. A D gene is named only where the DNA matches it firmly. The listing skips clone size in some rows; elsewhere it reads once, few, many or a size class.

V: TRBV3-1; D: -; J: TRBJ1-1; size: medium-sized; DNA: TGTGCCAGCAGCCACGCCTTACCCGGGACTGGGGGAGCTTTCTTT; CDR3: CASSHALPGTGGAFF
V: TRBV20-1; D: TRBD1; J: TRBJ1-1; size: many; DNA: TGCAGTGCTAAACAGGGGACAGTAACTGAAGCTTTCTTT; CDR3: CSAKQGTVTEAFF
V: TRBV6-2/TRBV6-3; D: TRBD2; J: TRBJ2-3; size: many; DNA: TGTGCCAGCGGGACTAGCGGGAGCACAGATACGCAGTATTTT; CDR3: CASGTSGSTDTQYF
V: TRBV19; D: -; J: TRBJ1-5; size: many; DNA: TGTGCCAGTAGGAGGGACGGGACTAGCAATCAGCCCCAGCATTTT; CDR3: CASRRDGTSNQPQHF
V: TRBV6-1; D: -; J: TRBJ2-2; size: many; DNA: TGTGCCAGCAGTGTCAGGGTGATGACCGGGGAGCTGTTTTTT; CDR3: CASSVRVMTGELFF
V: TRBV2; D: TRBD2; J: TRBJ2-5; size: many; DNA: TGTGCCAGCAGTGAACTACTAGCGGGGCAAGAGACCCAGTACTTC; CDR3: CASSELLAGQETQYF
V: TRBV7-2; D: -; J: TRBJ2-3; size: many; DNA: TGTGCCAGCAGCTTAGACAGTAGCACAGATACGCAGTATTTT; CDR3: CASSLDSSTDTQYF
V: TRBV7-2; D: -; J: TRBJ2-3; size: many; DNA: TGTGCCAGCAGCTTTTGGGTGCGCACAGATACGCAGTATTTT; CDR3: CASSFWVRTDTQYF
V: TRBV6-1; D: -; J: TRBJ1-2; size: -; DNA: TGTGCCAGCAGTCCCTGGACAGAGTCGCCGCTCTATGGCTACACCTTC; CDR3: CASSPWTESPLYGYTF
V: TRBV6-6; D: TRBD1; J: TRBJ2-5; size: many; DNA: TGTGCCAGCAGTTATCTTAGGACAGGGGGGTACCAAGAGACCCAGTACTTC; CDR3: CASSYLRTGGYQETQYF
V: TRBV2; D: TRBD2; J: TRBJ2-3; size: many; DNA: TGTGCCAGCAGTGGGACTAGCGGCCGCACAGATACGCAGTATTTT; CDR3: CASSGTSGRTDTQYF
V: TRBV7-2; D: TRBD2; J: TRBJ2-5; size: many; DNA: TGTGCCAGCAGCTTAAAACTAGCGGGCGCAGAGACCCAGTACTTC; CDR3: CASSLKLAGAETQYF
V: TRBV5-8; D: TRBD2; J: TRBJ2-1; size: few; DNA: TGTGCCAGACTCGGCGGGGGGGTTAATGAGCAGTTCTTC; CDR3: CARLGGGVNEQFF
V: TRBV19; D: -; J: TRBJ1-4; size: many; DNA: TGTGCCAGTAACCCCCATGGATTTGGGAATGAAAAACTGTTTTTT; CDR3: CASNPHGFGNEKLFF
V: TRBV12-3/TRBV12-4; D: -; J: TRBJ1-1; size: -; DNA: TGTGCCAGCAGTGTTACAGGGAACACTGAAGCTTTCTTT; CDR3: CASSVTGNTEAFF
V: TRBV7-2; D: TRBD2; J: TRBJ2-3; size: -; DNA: TGTGCCAGCAGCTCCAGCCCGAGACTAGCGGGGGTAGCAGATACGCAGTATTTT; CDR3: CASSSSPRLAGVADTQYF
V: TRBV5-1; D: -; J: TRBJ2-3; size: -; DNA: TGCGCCAGCGGAGGAGGGACTTCTCCAAGCACAGATACGCAGTATTTT; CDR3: CASGGGTSPSTDTQYF
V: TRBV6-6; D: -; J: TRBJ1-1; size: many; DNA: TGTGCCAGCCTCGCAAGGGGTTTGGGCGATCCCACTGAAGCTTTCTTT; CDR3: CASLARGLGDPTEAFF
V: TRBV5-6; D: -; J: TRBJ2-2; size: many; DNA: TGTGCCAGCAGCTTGGTGGGTGCGGCGTCCGGGGAGCTGTTTTTT; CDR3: CASSLVGAASGELFF
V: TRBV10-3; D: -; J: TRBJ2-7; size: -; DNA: TGTGCCATCAGTGAATACTACGAGCAGTACTTC; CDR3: CAISEYYEQYF
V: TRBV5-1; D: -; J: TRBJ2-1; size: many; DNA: TGCGCCAGCAGCTCACAGAGCCCGTACAATGAGCAGTTCTTC; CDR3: CASSSQSPYNEQFF
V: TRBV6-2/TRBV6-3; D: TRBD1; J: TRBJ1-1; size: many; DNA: TGTGCCAGCAGTTACGGGACAGGGGCTGAAGCTTTCTTT; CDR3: CASSYGTGAEAFF
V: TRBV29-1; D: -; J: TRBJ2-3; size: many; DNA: TGCAGCGTTGCGGGAGCAGATACGCAGTATTTT; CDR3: CSVAGADTQYF
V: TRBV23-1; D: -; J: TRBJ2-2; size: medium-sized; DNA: TGCGCCAGCAGTCTAACCACCCTCACCGGGGAGCTGTTTTTT; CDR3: CASSLTTLTGELFF
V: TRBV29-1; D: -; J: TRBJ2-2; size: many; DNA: TGCAGCGTTGAAGGGCAGAACACCGGGGAGCTGTTTTTT; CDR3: CSVEGQNTGELFF
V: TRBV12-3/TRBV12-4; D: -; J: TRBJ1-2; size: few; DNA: TGTGCCAGCAGTTTATATGGCTATGGCTACACCTTC; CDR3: CASSLYGYGYTF
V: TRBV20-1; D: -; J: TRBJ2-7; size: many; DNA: TGCAGTGCTGAGGGCCAAAGTTACGAGCAGTACTTC; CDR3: CSAEGQSYEQYF
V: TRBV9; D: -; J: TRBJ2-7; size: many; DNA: TGTGCCAGCAGCGTAGCTCAGGGACTCTCCTTC; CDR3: CASSVAQGLSF
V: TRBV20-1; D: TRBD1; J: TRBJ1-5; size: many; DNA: TGCAGTGCTCATACAGGGGGCGATCAGCCCCAGCATTTT; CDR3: CSAHTGGDQPQHF
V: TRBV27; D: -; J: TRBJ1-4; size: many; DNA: TGTGCCAGCAGTCCCCGCTGGGGGGTGGAGAATGAAAAACTGTTTTTT; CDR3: CASSPRWGVENEKLFF
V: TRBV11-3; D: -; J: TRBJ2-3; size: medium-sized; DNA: TGTGCCAGCAGCTTGGGGGCGGCTACAGATACGCAGTATTTT; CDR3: CASSLGAATDTQYF
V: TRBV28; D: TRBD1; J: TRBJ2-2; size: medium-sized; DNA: TGTGCCAGCAGTCTTCGACAGGGTACGGACACCGGGGAGCTGTTTTTT; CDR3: CASSLRQGTDTGELFF